The rows below give T cell receptor beta chains drawn from one sample of a study of T cells in Graves' hyperthyroidism and ophthalmopathy. MiXCR was run by TCRdb on the multiplex PCR reads, yielding one entry per CDR3 protein. The repertoire holds roughly 570,000 distinct CDR3 sequences, with approximately 44% as singletons. Sequencing input: peripheral blood or thyroid tissue (not recorded which). These receptor sequences come from an adult woman with Graves' disease, either hyperthyroidism or ophthalmopathy (not recorded which). Both conserved end residues are part of each CDR3. D genes are given only for firm matches. The listing skips clone size in some rows; elsewhere it reads once, few, many or a size class.

V gene: TRBV29-1; D gene: TRBD1; clone size: NA; J gene: TRBJ2-5; CDR3 protein: CSAWDRDQETQYF
V gene: TRBV11-2; D gene: NA; clone size: many; J gene: TRBJ2-7; CDR3 protein: CASTPRGYLGREQYF
V gene: TRBV9; D gene: TRBD1; clone size: NA; J gene: TRBJ1-2; CDR3 protein: CASSVGQDAGYTF
V gene: TRBV13; D gene: TRBD1; clone size: many; J gene: TRBJ1-2; CDR3 protein: CASSLTRQGEGGYTF
V gene: TRBV20-1; D gene: NA; clone size: many; J gene: TRBJ1-1; CDR3 protein: CSARVLADTEAFF
V gene: TRBV11-3; D gene: NA; clone size: many; J gene: TRBJ2-7; CDR3 protein: CASSLDSTGSYKQYF
V gene: TRBV6-1; D gene: NA; clone size: many; J gene: TRBJ1-1; CDR3 protein: CASSEDEANTEAFF
V gene: TRBV4-1; D gene: NA; clone size: few; J gene: TRBJ1-6; CDR3 protein: CASSQNPPGTLGSPLHF
V gene: TRBV7-9; D gene: NA; clone size: many; J gene: TRBJ1-5; CDR3 protein: CASSSGWGGNQPQHF
V gene: TRBV10-3; D gene: TRBD2; clone size: NA; J gene: TRBJ2-7; CDR3 protein: CAISLAGVHEQYF
V gene: TRBV29-1; D gene: TRBD1; clone size: NA; J gene: TRBJ2-7; CDR3 protein: CSVEGGTGGTYEQYF
V gene: TRBV18; D gene: NA; clone size: few; J gene: TRBJ1-2; CDR3 protein: CASSPQKSGALGYTF
V gene: TRBV24-1; D gene: TRBD2; clone size: few; J gene: TRBJ2-1; CDR3 protein: CATSDSIAGGYNEQFF
V gene: TRBV29-1; D gene: TRBD2; clone size: NA; J gene: TRBJ2-5; CDR3 protein: CSSRGLADRETQYF
V gene: TRBV7-9; D gene: NA; clone size: NA; J gene: TRBJ1-3; CDR3 protein: CASSLDLNTIYF
V gene: TRBV6-6; D gene: TRBD1; clone size: many; J gene: TRBJ1-2; CDR3 protein: CASSKTGINGYTF
V gene: TRBV29-1; D gene: NA; clone size: NA; J gene: TRBJ1-1; CDR3 protein: CSVDSGNKAFF
V gene: TRBV5-1; D gene: NA; clone size: many; J gene: TRBJ1-1; CDR3 protein: CASSFDWEFEAFF
V gene: TRBV29-1; D gene: NA; clone size: NA; J gene: TRBJ1-2; CDR3 protein: CSLAATNAYGYTF
V gene: TRBV15; D gene: TRBD1; clone size: many; J gene: TRBJ2-5; CDR3 protein: CATSRGTGGIETQYF
V gene: TRBV7-3; D gene: NA; clone size: NA; J gene: TRBJ1-3; CDR3 protein: CASSFKATIYF
V gene: TRBV27; D gene: TRBD1; clone size: NA; J gene: TRBJ1-1; CDR3 protein: CASSPHRGTEAFF
V gene: TRBV7-9; D gene: TRBD1; clone size: many; J gene: TRBJ1-2; CDR3 protein: CASSETGTGDGYTF
V gene: TRBV20-1; D gene: NA; clone size: few; J gene: TRBJ2-5; CDR3 protein: CSGRAQETQYF
V gene: TRBV5-1; D gene: NA; clone size: NA; J gene: TRBJ1-1; CDR3 protein: CASSPDVNTEAFF
V gene: TRBV20-1; D gene: TRBD1; clone size: NA; J gene: TRBJ1-3; CDR3 protein: CSASGQGMGGNTIYF
V gene: TRBV20-1; D gene: NA; clone size: many; J gene: TRBJ2-7; CDR3 protein: CSASDQGVVYEQYF
V gene: TRBV7-8; D gene: NA; clone size: once; J gene: TRBJ1-1; CDR3 protein: CASKPAGGTEAFF
V gene: TRBV4-1; D gene: NA; clone size: many; J gene: TRBJ2-7; CDR3 protein: CASSQEGAGGAYEQYF
V gene: TRBV7-8; D gene: NA; clone size: NA; J gene: TRBJ2-7; CDR3 protein: CASSRGVGGGEQYF
V gene: TRBV2; D gene: NA; clone size: NA; J gene: TRBJ2-2; CDR3 protein: CASSRDAGELFF
V gene: TRBV19; D gene: TRBD1; clone size: NA; J gene: TRBJ1-2; CDR3 protein: CASSTTGVGYTF
V gene: TRBV15; D gene: TRBD2; clone size: NA; J gene: TRBJ2-1; CDR3 protein: CATSRLAAYNEQFF
V gene: TRBV20-1; D gene: NA; clone size: many; J gene: TRBJ2-7; CDR3 protein: CSARVGLPAREQYF
V gene: TRBV5-5; D gene: NA; clone size: many; J gene: TRBJ1-4; CDR3 protein: CASSSFDREEKLFF
V gene: TRBV5-6; D gene: NA; clone size: many; J gene: TRBJ1-1; CDR3 protein: CASRVGDEAFF
V gene: TRBV7-2; D gene: NA; clone size: NA; J gene: TRBJ2-5; CDR3 protein: CASSLRGPETQYF
V gene: TRBV9; D gene: NA; clone size: NA; J gene: TRBJ2-7; CDR3 protein: CASSVGRGAYEQYF
V gene: TRBV29-1; D gene: NA; clone size: many; J gene: TRBJ2-7; CDR3 protein: CSVLSGFAYEQYF
V gene: TRBV29-1; D gene: NA; clone size: NA; J gene: TRBJ2-7; CDR3 protein: CSISRTDPYEQYF
V gene: TRBV27; D gene: TRBD1; clone size: many; J gene: TRBJ1-5; CDR3 protein: CASSALTGLSNQPQHF